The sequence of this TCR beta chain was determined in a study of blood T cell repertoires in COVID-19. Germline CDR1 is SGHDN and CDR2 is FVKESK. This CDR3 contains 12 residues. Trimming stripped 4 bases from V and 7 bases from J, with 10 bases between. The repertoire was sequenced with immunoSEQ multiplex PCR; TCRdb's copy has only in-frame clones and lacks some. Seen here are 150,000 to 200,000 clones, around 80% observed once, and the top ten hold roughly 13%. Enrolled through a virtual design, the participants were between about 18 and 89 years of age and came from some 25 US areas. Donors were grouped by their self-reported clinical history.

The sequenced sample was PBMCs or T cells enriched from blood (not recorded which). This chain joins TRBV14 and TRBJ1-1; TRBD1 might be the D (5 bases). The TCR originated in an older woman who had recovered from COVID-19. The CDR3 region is CASSRQGFEAFF. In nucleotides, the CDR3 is TGTGCCAGCAGCCGCCAGGGTTTTGAAGCTTTCTTT.